The 25 T cell receptor beta chains below all came from one sample that was sequenced in a study of post-analysis software for immune sequencing data. General study points: Four to six TRBV segments (TRBV5-6, TRBV5-1 and TRBV20-1 among them) occurred more frequently in patients than in controls.

Libraries were made from TCR beta cDNA, and they carried unique molecular identifiers. TCRdb re-analysed the PCR reads in MiXCR, keeping a single row per CDR3 protein. The sample shows hundreds of thousands of distinct CDR3 sequences, 25% to 30% of them seen only once. Antigens of these TCRs are unknown. Sequencing was done on a sample of blood. These receptor sequences come from a girl aged 5 to 17 with multiple sclerosis.

The V gene is TRBV4-3, the J gene TRBJ1-1; D gene uncertain. Germline assignment: CDR1 LGHNA and CDR2 YSLEER. The CDR3 sequence is 13 residues long. Trimming removed 3 bases at V and 1 base at J, with 6 bases between. CDR3: CASSQKQNTEAFF. The CDR3 DNA follows: TGCGCCAGCAGCCAGAAACAGAACACTGAAGCTTTCTTT.

The chain recombines TRBV11-2 with TRBJ1-5, with D possibly matching TRBD1 (5 bases). V was cut by 5 bases and J by 0 bases, with 8 bases left in between. Germline-derived CDR1 and CDR2 are SGHAT and FQNNGV. The length of the CDR3 is 14 residues. Here the CDR3 reads CASSGGLSNQPQHF. The CDR3 nucleotides are TGTGCCAGCAGCGGGGGTCTTAGCAATCAGCCCCAGCATTTT. Together with reference TRBV11-2 and TRBJ1-5, the CDR3 gives the full variable domain: EAGVAQSPRYKIIEKRQSVAFWCNPISGHATLYWYQQILGQGPKLLIQFQNNGVVDDSQLPKDRFSAERLKGVDSTLKIQPAKLEDSAVYLCASSGGLSNQPQHFGDGTRLSIL.

V and J are TRBV7-2 and TRBJ2-5; D is unresolved. The CDR3 contains 14 residues. CDR1 and CDR2 (germline): SGHTA, FQGNSA. V was shortened by 1 base and J by 4 bases, with 10 bases between the two germline ends. The CDR3 spells CASSLGGRSETQYF. The CDR3 DNA is TGTGCCAGCAGCTTAGGTGGCAGGTCAGAGACCCAGTACTTC.

The chain joins TRBV2 to TRBJ2-5; no clear D. Germline loops: CDR1 SNHLY, CDR2 FYNNEI. The CDR3 loop spans 14 amino acids. Trimming stripped 2 bases from V and 5 bases from J, with 12 bases between. The CDR3 reads CASSERLGGETQYF. In DNA, the CDR3 is TGTGCCAGCAGTGAACGCCTAGGCGGCGAGACCCAGTACTTC.

Regarding this clonotype: One junction end disagrees with the germline gene, perhaps due to a read error. This sequence joins TRBV20-1 and TRBJ2-6; 11 positions match TRBD1. This CDR3 region has 16 residues. Per the germline V gene, CDR1 is DFQATT and CDR2 is SNEGSKA (reference sequence). The DNA of the CDR3 is TGCAGTGCTCTAGGACAGGGGGCCGCTGGGGCCAACGTCCGGACTTTC. It translates to CSALGQGAAGANVRTF.

The chain couples TRBV28 to TRBJ2-1, with D possibly called TRBD1 or TRBD2 (6 bases each). V lost 2 bases, J lost 10 bases, and 15 bases lay in between. CDR3 length: 14 amino acids. The germline CDR1 and CDR2 sequences are MDHEN and SYDVKM. In DNA, the CDR3 is TGTGCCAGCAGTTTAGTCCGGGGGCCCGTGGAGCAGTTCTTC. This codes for CASSLVRGPVEQFF.

V usage is TRBV20-1 and J usage is TRBJ1-1; 7 bases agree with TRBD1. The CDR3 runs 11 residues. Germline-derived CDR1 and CDR2 are DFQATT and SNEGSKA (reference sequence). The J segment lost 9 bases and the V segment lost 1 base, leaving 2 bases of the junction unmatched. The CDR3 nucleotides read TGCAGTGCTAGAGGGGACAGCCAAGCTTTCTTT. Translating it yields CSARGDSQAFF.

The table lists this clonotype with a few counts. The rearrangement links TRBV20-1 to TRBJ2-4; tentatively, D is TRBD2 (6 bases). The germline V gene has CDR1 DFQATT and CDR2 SNEGSKA (reference sequence). CDR3 length: 11 amino acids. CDR3 in DNA: TGCAGGGGTGCTAGCGAGGACATTCAGTACTTC. This encodes CRGASEDIQYF.

The table lists this clonotype with a few counts. This chain connects TRBV7-2 to TRBJ2-7; 14 bases fit TRBD2. The trim removed 5 bases at V and 5 bases at J, leaving 20 bases unmatched. The CDR3 is 20 amino acids. Per germline, CDR1 SGHTA and CDR2 FQGNSA. CDR3 residues: CASSHRGTSGREARLHEQYF. Written as DNA, the CDR3 is TGTGCCAGCAGCCACCGTGGGACTAGCGGGAGAGAGGCCCGACTCCACGAGCAGTACTTC.

V usage is TRBV5-1 and J usage is TRBJ2-4; 8 bases are a match to TRBD2. This CDR3 spans 17 amino acids. Germline CDR1 is SGHRS and CDR2 is YFSETQ. V was clipped by 1 base and J by 3 bases; unmatched bases: 9. The CDR3 DNA reads TGCGCCAGCAGCTTGAGACGAGCGGGAGCCTTCAAAAACATTCAGTACTTC. Protein: CASSLRRAGAFKNIQYF.

This sequence joins TRBV7-9 and TRBJ2-1, with 8 bases fitting TRBD1. The V and J ends lost 5 bases and 10 bases, in that order; junction bases with no gene match: 13. The CDR3 is 15 residues long. The germline gives CDR1 SEHNR, CDR2 FQNEAQ (reference sequence). For the CDR3, the DNA is TGTGCCAGCAGCCTAACAGGGGGTACTATGGAAGAGCAGTTCTTC. Encoded protein: CASSLTGGTMEEQFF.

The rearrangement uses TRBV20-1 and TRBJ2-3; 11 bases fit TRBD2. CDR1 and CDR2 from the germline V gene are DFQATT and SNEGSKA (reference sequence). The CDR3 covers 15 residues. Trimming took 7 bases from V and 2 from J; bases not matched to a gene: 8. The CDR3 DNA sequence: TGCAGTGTTCGGGCTAGCGGGGGGCCCACAGATACGCAGTATTTT. It codes for CSVRASGGPTDTQYF.

The chain has TRBV4-3 and TRBJ2-1, with TRBD1 matching over 7 bases. Per germline, CDR1 LGHNA and CDR2 YSLEER. CDR3 length: 15 residues. V shed 1 base and J 2 bases; nucleotides not matched to a gene: 2. Here the CDR3 DNA reads TGCGCCAGCAGCCAAGCAGACAGGGCCTACAATGAGCAGTTCTTC. As protein: CASSQADRAYNEQFF.

Concerning this clonotype: This may stem from a read error, because a much larger clone lies one nucleotide away. The V and J genes are TRBV5-1 and TRBJ2-7; 11 nucleotides match TRBD2. The CDR3 has 16 amino acids. V was pared by 0 bases and J by 7 bases, with 9 bases of the junction left unmatched. Germline loops: CDR1 SGHRS, CDR2 YFSETQ. The CDR3 reads CASSLGGTSGYNEQYF. The DNA for the CDR3 is TGCGCCAGCAGCTTGGGAGGGACTAGCGGATACAATGAGCAGTACTTC. The whole variable domain, filled in from reference TRBV5-1 and TRBJ2-7, reads KAGVTQTPRYLIKTRGQQVTLSCSPISGHRSVSWYQQTPGQGLQFLFEYFSETQRNKGNFPGRFSGRQFSNSRSEMNVSTLELGDSALYLCASSLGGTSGYNEQYFGPGTRLTVT.

The chain's CDR3 is CASSLDPFYEQYF. Here the CDR3 DNA reads TGTGCCAGCAGCTTAGATCCCTTTTACGAGCAGTACTTC. V is TRBV7-2 and J is TRBJ2-7, with D unresolved. Germline V gives CDR1 SGHTA, CDR2 FQGNSA. The length of the CDR3 is 13 residues. V was clipped by 1 base and J by 4 bases, with 8 bases between them.

The V and J genes are TRBV20-1 and TRBJ2-6; D gene ambiguous. Deletions cut 4 bases from V and 6 bases from J, with 10 bases between. Looked up from germline, CDR1 is DFQATT and CDR2 is SNEGSKA (reference sequence). The CDR3 extends over 13 amino acids. CDR3 sequence (DNA): TGCAGTGCTACGCCCGACCCGGCCAACGTCCTGACTTTC. Translation: CSATPDPANVLTF.

Only a few counts were recorded for this clonotype. The J gene is TRBJ1-6, the V gene TRBV6-5, with unresolved D. The CDR3 loop spans 12 amino acids. V shed 0 bases and J shed 10 bases, with 4 bases lying between them. Germline loops: CDR1 MNHEY, CDR2 SVGAGI. The CDR3 DNA is TGTGCCAGCAGTTACTCGGGGTCACCCCTCCACTTT. Its protein is CASSYSGSPLHF.

The chain employs TRBV20-1 and TRBJ2-3; possibly TRBD2 for D (5 bases). Germline lookup yields CDR1 DFQATT and CDR2 SNEGSKA (reference sequence). This CDR3 spans 14 amino acids. V was trimmed by 3 bases and J by 0 bases, leaving 10 bases between them. The CDR3, as DNA: TGCAGTGCTAGTTCCGGGGTTAGCACAGATACGCAGTATTTT. As protein: CSASSGVSTDTQYF.

This clonotype was seen many times. This chain connects TRBV28 to TRBJ2-3; a possible D gene is TRBD1 (6 bases). CDR1 is MDHEN, CDR2 SYDVKM, per germline. The CDR3 has 15 residues. The V gene lost 2 bases and the J gene lost 2 bases, with 11 bases spanning the gap. CDR3 sequence reads: CASSLGQGNTDTQYF. CDR3 nucleotide sequence: TGTGCCAGCAGTTTAGGGCAGGGGAACACAGATACGCAGTATTTT.

The chain couples TRBV29-1 to TRBJ1-3; D unclear. This CDR3 contains 14 residues. V lost 4 bases and J 2 bases, leaving 12 bases between the germline ends. From germline, CDR1 is SQVTM and CDR2 ANQGSEA. In DNA, the CDR3 is TGCAGCGTTGGGAGGGAGGGAACTGGAAACACCATATATTTT. It translates to CSVGREGTGNTIYF.

This clonotype was counted a few times. The rearrangement links TRBV7-9 to TRBJ1-2; D not certain. With 3 bases removed from V and 8 bases from J, the gap between germline ends came to 10 bases. Germline-derived CDR1 and CDR2 are SEHNR and FQNEAQ (reference sequence). The CDR3 length is 12 residues. The CDR3 reads CASSLELWGYTF. CDR3 nucleotide sequence: TGTGCCAGCAGCTTGGAGTTATGGGGCTACACCTTC.

V and J are TRBV9 and TRBJ1-1; D gene ambiguous. Germline V lookup: CDR1 SGDLS, CDR2 YYNGEE. The V gene lost 3 bases and the J gene lost 4 bases, with 13 bases spanning the gap. The CDR3 sequence is 14 residues long. CDR3 DNA: TGTGCCAGCAGCGAATGGCCGGGCAGCACTGAAGCTTTCTTT. Amino acid sequence: CASSEWPGSTEAFF.

This clonotype occurred a few times. V is TRBV5-1 and J is TRBJ2-6, with no clear D. The CDR3 loop spans 15 amino acids. V dropped 2 bases and J dropped 4 bases, with 10 bases sitting between them. CDR1 SGHRS and CDR2 YFSETQ come from the germline V gene. In nucleotides, the CDR3 is TGCGCCAGCAGCTTTGGGAAAGCCGGGGCCAACGTCCTGACTTTC. Residues: CASSFGKAGANVLTF. Variable domain in full (rest from reference TRBV5-1 and TRBJ2-6): KAGVTQTPRYLIKTRGQQVTLSCSPISGHRSVSWYQQTPGQGLQFLFEYFSETQRNKGNFPGRFSGRQFSNSRSEMNVSTLELGDSALYLCASSFGKAGANVLTFGAGSRLTVL.

A word on this clonotype: This may arise from a read error, as a much more abundant clone is one base away. This chain joins TRBV29-1 and TRBJ2-1; D is possibly TRBD1 or TRBD2 (6 bases each). This CDR3 has 16 amino acids. Germline values: CDR1 SQVTM, CDR2 ANQGSEA. Trimming cost V 7 bases and J 8 bases, with 27 bases left between them. The CDR3 spells CSALPYRDGGGDEQFF. CDR3 sequence (DNA): TGCAGCGCGTTGCCCTACCGGGACGGGGGCGGGGATGAGCAGTTCTTC.

This chain links TRBV7-2 with TRBJ2-5; D not resolved. Trimming left V 7 bases short and J 5 bases short, with 32 bases between. CDR1 is SGHTA and CDR2 is FQGNSA in the germline V gene. This CDR3 is built from 19 residues. CDR3 sequence reads: CASNFEAAPRRGNRETQYF. CDR3 in DNA: TGTGCCAGCAACTTTGAGGCAGCACCTAGGCGAGGCAACCGGGAGACCCAGTACTTC.